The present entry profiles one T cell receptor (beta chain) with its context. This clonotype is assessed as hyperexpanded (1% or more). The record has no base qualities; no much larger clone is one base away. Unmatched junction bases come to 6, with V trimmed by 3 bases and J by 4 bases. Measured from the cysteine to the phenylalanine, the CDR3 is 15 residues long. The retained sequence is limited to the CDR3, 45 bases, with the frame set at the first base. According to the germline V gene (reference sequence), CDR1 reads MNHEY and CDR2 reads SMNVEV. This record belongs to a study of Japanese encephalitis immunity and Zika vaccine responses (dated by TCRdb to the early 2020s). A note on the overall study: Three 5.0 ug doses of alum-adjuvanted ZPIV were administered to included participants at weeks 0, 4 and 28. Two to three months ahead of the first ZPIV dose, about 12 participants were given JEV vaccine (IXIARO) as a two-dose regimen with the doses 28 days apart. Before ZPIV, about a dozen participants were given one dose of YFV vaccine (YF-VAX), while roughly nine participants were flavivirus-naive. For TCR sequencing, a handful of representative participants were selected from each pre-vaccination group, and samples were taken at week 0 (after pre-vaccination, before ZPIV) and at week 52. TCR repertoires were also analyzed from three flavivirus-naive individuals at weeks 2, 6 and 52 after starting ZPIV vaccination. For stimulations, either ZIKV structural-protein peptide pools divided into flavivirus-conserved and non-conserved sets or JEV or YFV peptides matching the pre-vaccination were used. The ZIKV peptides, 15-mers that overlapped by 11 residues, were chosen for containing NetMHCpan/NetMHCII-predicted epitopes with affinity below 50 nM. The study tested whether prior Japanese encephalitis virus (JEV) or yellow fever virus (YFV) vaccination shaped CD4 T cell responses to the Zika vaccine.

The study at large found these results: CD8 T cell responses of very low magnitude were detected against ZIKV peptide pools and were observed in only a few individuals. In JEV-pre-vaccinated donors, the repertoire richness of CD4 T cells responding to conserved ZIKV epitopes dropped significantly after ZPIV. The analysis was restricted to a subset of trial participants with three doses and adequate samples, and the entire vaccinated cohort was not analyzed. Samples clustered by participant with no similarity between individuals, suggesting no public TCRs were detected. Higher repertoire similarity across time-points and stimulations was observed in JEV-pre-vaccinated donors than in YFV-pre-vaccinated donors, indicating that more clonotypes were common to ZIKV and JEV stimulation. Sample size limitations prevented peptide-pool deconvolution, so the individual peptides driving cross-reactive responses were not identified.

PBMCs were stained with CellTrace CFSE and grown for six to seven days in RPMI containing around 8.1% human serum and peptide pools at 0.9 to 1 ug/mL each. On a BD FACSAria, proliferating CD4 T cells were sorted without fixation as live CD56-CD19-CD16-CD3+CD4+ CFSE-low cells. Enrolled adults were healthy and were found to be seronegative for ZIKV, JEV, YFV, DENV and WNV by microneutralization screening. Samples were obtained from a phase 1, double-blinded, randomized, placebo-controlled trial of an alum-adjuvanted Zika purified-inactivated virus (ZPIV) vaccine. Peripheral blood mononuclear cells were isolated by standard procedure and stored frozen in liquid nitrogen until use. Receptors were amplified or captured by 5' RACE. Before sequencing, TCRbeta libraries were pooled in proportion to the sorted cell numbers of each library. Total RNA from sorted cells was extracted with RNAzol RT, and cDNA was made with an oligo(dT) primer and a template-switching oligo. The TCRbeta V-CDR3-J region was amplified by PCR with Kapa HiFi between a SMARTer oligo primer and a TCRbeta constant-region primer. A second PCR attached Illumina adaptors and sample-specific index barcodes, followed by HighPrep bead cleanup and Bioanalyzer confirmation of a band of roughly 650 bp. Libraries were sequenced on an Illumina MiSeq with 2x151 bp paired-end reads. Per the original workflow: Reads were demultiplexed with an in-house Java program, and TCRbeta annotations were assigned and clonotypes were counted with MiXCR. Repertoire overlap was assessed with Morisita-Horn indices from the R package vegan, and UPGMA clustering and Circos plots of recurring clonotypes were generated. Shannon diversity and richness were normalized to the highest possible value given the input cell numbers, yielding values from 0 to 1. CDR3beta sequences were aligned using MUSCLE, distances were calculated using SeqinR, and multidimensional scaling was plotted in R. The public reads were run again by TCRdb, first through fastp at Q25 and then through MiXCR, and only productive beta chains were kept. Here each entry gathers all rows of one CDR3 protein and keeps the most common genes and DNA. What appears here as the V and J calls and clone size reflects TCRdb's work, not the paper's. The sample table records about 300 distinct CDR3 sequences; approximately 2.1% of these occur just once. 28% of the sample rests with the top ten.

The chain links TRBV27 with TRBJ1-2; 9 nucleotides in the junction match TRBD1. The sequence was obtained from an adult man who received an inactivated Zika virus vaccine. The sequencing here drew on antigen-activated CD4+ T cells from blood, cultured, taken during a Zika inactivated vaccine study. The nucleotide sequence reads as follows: TGTGCCAGCAGTTTGGTAGACAGGGGGATCTATGGCTACACCTTC. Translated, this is CASSLVDRGIYGYTF.